The 10 T cell receptor beta chains presented below share a single source sample, sequenced in a study of blood T cell repertoires in COVID-19. The table came from immunoSEQ multiplex PCR; TCRdb's copy has only in-frame clones and leaves some out. This table holds about 62,000 clones, approximately 86% found once. Sequencing was carried out using peripheral blood. The source of these receptors is a man between 65 and 85 years old with acute or convalescent COVID-19.

The gene calls are TRBV5-1 and TRBJ2-3, with 12 bases fitting TRBD2. The CDR3 has 21 residues. Trimming cost V 3 bases and J 4 bases; bases outside gene matches: 21. The germline V gene has CDR1 SGHRS and CDR2 YFSETQ. CDR3 in amino acids: CASSSSSWLAGGPSGADTQYF. The CDR3, as DNA: TGCGCCAGCAGCTCCAGTTCGTGGCTAGCGGGAGGGCCGTCGGGTGCAGATACGCAGTATTTT.

The chain employs TRBV6-5 and TRBJ1-1; D gene unclear. The CDR3 has 14 residues. Trimming pared 2 bases from V and 5 bases from J, leaving 12 bases between. Germline CDR1 reads MNHEY; CDR2 reads SVGAGI. Written as DNA, the CDR3 is TGTGCCAGCAGTTACCCGGGGTCTGGGACTGAAGCTTTCTTT. Translation gives CASSYPGSGTEAFF.

V gene TRBV3-1 (or the pseudogene TRBV3-2) combines with J gene TRBJ2-1, with 10 nucleotides matching TRBD2. This CDR3 contains 13 residues. The germline V gene encodes CDR1 LGHDT and CDR2 YNNKEL (reference sequence). V shed 8 bases, J shed 7 bases, and the junction held 5 bases outside the gene matches. Here the CDR3 DNA reads TGTGCCAGCCTAGCGGGGGCAGGGAATGAGCAGTTCTTC. Its protein product is CASLAGAGNEQFF.

V usage is TRBV27 and J usage is TRBJ1-1, with TRBD1 matching over 9 bases. From germline, CDR1 is MNHEY and CDR2 SMNVEV (reference sequence). V lost 8 bases and J lost 3; bases outside the gene matches: 1. The CDR3 is made up of 12 amino acids. The CDR3, as DNA: TGTGCCAGCGGGGACAGGGACACTGAAGCTTTCTTT. Protein product: CASGDRDTEAFF.

This clone came up a few times. The CDR3 nucleotides are TGTGCCAGCAGCTTAGGACAGGCAGGCCAAGAGACCCAGTACTTC. It encodes CASSLGQAGQETQYF. The chain joins TRBV7-2 to TRBJ2-5; possibly TRBD1 for D (6 bases). V lost 1 base and J 1 base, leaving 10 bases between the germline ends. This CDR3 has 15 residues. Germline CDR1 reads SGHTA; CDR2 reads FQGNSA.

V and J are TRBV5-1 and TRBJ1-4; 9 bases are a match to TRBD1. Germline V lookup: CDR1 SGHRS, CDR2 YFSETQ. The V and J ends lost 4 bases and 3 bases, in that order; junction bases with no gene match: 10. The CDR3 has 17 amino acids. The chain's CDR3 is CASSPGQGGSANEKLFF. The DNA of the CDR3 is TGCGCCAGCAGCCCGGGACAGGGTGGGTCGGCTAATGAAAAACTGTTTTTT.

The chain joins TRBV11-2 to TRBJ2-3; 8 nucleotides match TRBD2. V was clipped by 0 bases and J by 1 base; unmatched bases: 3. The CDR3 covers 16 residues. Germline CDR1 is SGHAT and CDR2 is FQNNGV. In DNA form, the CDR3 reads TGTGCCAGCAGCTTAGATCGTAGCGGGGGCACAGATACGCAGTATTTT. The encoded protein is CASSLDRSGGTDTQYF.

The chain uses TRBV6-5 and TRBJ2-7, with unresolved D. V was trimmed by 2 bases and J by 5 bases, leaving 4 bases between them. The CDR3 covers 11 residues. Germline lookup yields CDR1 MNHEY and CDR2 SVGAGI. The chain's CDR3 is CASSYRDEQYF. CDR3 nucleotide sequence: TGTGCCAGCAGTTACCGCGACGAGCAGTACTTC.

The chain links TRBV5-4 to TRBJ2-2; 10 nucleotides align to TRBD2. Germline CDR1 is SGHNT and CDR2 is YYREEE (reference sequence). V trimming: 2 bases; J trimming: 5 bases; junction bases outside the gene matches: 6. CDR3 size: 16 residues. The CDR3 nucleotides are TGTGCCAGCAGCTTAGCGGGAGGGCCATATACCGGGGAGCTGTTTTTT. Its translation is CASSLAGGPYTGELFF.

This rearrangement joins TRBV7-8 to TRBJ1-2, with D possibly being TRBD1 (6 bases). Germline V gene lookup returns CDR1 SGHVS and CDR2 FQNEAQ. The CDR3 contains 15 residues. Deletions cut 5 bases from V and 4 bases from J, with 17 bases between. Here the CDR3 DNA reads TGTGCCAGCAGCGAGACAGGAGTTCTCGGCTATGGCTACACCTTC. It specifies CASSETGVLGYGYTF.